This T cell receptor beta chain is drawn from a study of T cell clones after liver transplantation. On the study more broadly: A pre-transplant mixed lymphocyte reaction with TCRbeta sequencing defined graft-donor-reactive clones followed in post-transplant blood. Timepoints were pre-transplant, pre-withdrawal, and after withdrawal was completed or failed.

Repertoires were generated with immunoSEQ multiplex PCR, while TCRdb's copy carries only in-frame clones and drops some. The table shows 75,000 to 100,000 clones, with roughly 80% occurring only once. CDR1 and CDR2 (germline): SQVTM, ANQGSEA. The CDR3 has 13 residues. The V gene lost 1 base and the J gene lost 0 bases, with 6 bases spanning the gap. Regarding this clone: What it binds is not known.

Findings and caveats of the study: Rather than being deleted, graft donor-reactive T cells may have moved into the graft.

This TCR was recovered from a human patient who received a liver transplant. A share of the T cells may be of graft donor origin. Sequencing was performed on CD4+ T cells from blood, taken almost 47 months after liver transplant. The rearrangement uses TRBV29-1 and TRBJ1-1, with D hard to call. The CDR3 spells CSVEGLMNTEAFF. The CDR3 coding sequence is TGCAGCGTTGAAGGACTAATGAACACTGAAGCTTTCTTT.